These 22 T cell receptor beta chains were sequenced from one sample in a study of blood T cell repertoires in COVID-19 (dated by TCRdb to the early 2020s). Receptors were amplified or captured by the immunoSEQ multiplex PCR assay. TCRdb stores this immuneACCESS table with in-frame sequences only. Part of the clones is absent; in the studies checked, under half of the shortfall reflects unresolved V genes, and no reason is known for the rest. Counted in this sample were some 85,000 clones; 78% of them appeared once. The ten largest clonotypes hold less than 7% of the sample. Sequences were obtained from peripheral blood. Receptors were obtained from a man aged 65-85 years with COVID-19, enrolled during active disease.

This chain uses TRBV6-6 with TRBJ2-7; TRBD1 agrees at 10 bases. CDR1 is MNHNY, CDR2 SVGAGI, per germline (reference sequence). The CDR3 is made up of 14 amino acids. The trim removed 6 bases at V and 5 bases at J, leaving 7 bases unmatched. The CDR3 protein is CASRPGTGDNEQYF. DNA of the CDR3: TGTGCCAGCAGACCCGGGACAGGGGATAACGAGCAGTACTTC.

This clone has more than one count but fewer than ten. Written as DNA, the CDR3 is TGTGCCAGCAGCGTAGGACAGGGCCTTGGTGGCTACACCTTC. Translation: CASSVGQGLGGYTF. J is TRBJ1-2 and V is TRBV9, with 7 bases identical to TRBD1. J lost 7 bases, V lost 0 bases, and 6 bases had no gene match. The CDR3 runs 14 residues. CDR1 is SGDLS, CDR2 YYNGEE, per germline.

The chain recombines TRBV6-5 with TRBJ2-4; D is perhaps TRBD1 (5 bases). In germline, CDR1 is MNHEY, CDR2 SVGAGI. The V end lost 8 bases, the J end lost 2 bases, and 13 bases lay between the germline ends. CDR3 length: 14 residues. The CDR3 loop is CASARQMTKNIQYF. The CDR3 region has the DNA TGTGCCAGCGCCCGACAGATGACCAAAAACATTCAGTACTTC.

This chain joins TRBV27 and TRBJ1-1; unclear D gene. Trimming took off 6 bases at V and 4 bases at J, with 12 bases between the two ends. This CDR3 spans 13 amino acids. In germline, CDR1 is MNHEY, CDR2 SMNVEV (reference sequence). DNA of the CDR3: TGTGCCAGCAGGGCCTGGGAGGGCACTGAAGCTTTCTTT. Translated, it gives CASRAWEGTEAFF.

This sequence joins TRBV5-5 and TRBJ1-1, with 7 nucleotides matching TRBD1. The CDR3 spans 17 residues. Germline V CDR1 and CDR2: SGHKS, YYEKEE (reference sequence). The junction had 15 bases not matched to a gene; V was cut back by 2 bases and J by 5 bases. In DNA form, the CDR3 reads TGTGCCAGCAGCTTCCGGACTCCTACAGGGGTAAATACTGAAGCTTTCTTT. It translates to CASSFRTPTGVNTEAFF. Full variable domain (outside the CDR3, taken from reference TRBV5-5 and TRBJ1-1): DAGVTQSPTHLIKTRGQQVTLRCSPISGHKSVSWYQQVLGQGPQFIFQYYEKEERGRGNFPDRFSARQFPNYSSELNVNALLLGDSALYLCASSFRTPTGVNTEAFFGQGTRLTVV.

The genes are TRBV5-5 and TRBJ1-1; 7 bases agree with TRBD1. Germline loops: CDR1 SGHKS, CDR2 YYEKEE (reference sequence). Unmatched junction bases numbered 1, after V lost 3 bases and J lost 5 bases. CDR3 size: 12 residues. The CDR3 loop reads CASSSQGTEAFF. The DNA of the CDR3 is TGTGCCAGCAGCTCACAGGGGACTGAAGCTTTCTTT.

The rearrangement joins TRBV28 to TRBJ2-1, with 12 bases that match TRBD2. The CDR3 is 16 residues long. Unmatched junction bases numbered 3, after V lost 4 bases and J lost 2 bases. Germline CDR1 reads MDHEN; CDR2 reads SYDVKM. The CDR3 loop is CASSSLAGGTYNEQFF. The DNA of the CDR3 is TGTGCCAGCAGTTCCCTAGCGGGAGGGACCTACAATGAGCAGTTCTTC.

V gene TRBV19 combines with J gene TRBJ1-4; 9 nucleotides align to TRBD1. V lost 5 bases and J lost 6; bases outside the gene matches: 7. This CDR3 has 15 amino acids. Per germline, CDR1 LNHDA and CDR2 SQIVND (reference sequence). DNA of the CDR3: TGTGCCAGTAGTTTCTCCGGGACAGGGTATGAAAAACTGTTTTTT. Its protein is CASSFSGTGYEKLFF. The complete variable domain, with remaining parts taken from reference TRBV19 and TRBJ1-4, reads DGGITQSPKYLFRKEGQNVTLSCEQNLNHDAMYWYRQDPGQGLRLIYYSQIVNDFQKGDIAEGYSVSREKKESFPLTVTSAQKNPTAFYLCASSFSGTGYEKLFFGSGTQLSVL.

The CDR3 spells CASSQGGTGNHEQYF. The DNA for the CDR3 is TGTGCCAGCAGCCAAGGTGGGACAGGGAACCACGAGCAGTACTTC. V is TRBV7-2 and J is TRBJ2-7; 9 positions match TRBD1. This CDR3 spans 15 amino acids. Germline V gene lookup returns CDR1 SGHTA and CDR2 FQGNSA. With V trimmed by 5 bases and J by 5 bases, 10 bases remained unmatched.

This chain joins TRBV19 and TRBJ2-4; 7 bases align to TRBD2. V gave up 6 bases and J gave up 0 bases; unmatched junction bases: 5. CDR1 and CDR2 (germline): LNHDA, SQIVND (reference sequence). There are 15 residues in the CDR3. CDR3 sequence reads: CASRISGLAKNIQYF. The CDR3 bases are TGTGCCAGTAGAATTAGCGGGCTAGCCAAAAACATTCAGTACTTC.

The V gene is TRBV3-1 (or the pseudogene TRBV3-2), the J gene TRBJ1-3; the match to TRBD1 covers 10 bases. Trimming at V came to 0 bases and at J to 4 bases, leaving 9 bases not matched to a gene. The CDR3 covers 18 residues. In germline, CDR1 is LGHDT, CDR2 YNNKEL (reference sequence). CDR3 DNA sequence: TGTGCCAGCAGCCAAGATCTAAGGGGACAGGGGTGCGGAAACACCATATATTTT. Translation: CASSQDLRGQGCGNTIYF.

This clone was observed a handful of times. This chain connects TRBV28 to TRBJ1-1, with 8 bases fitting TRBD1. Germline trimming cut 2 bases from V and 5 bases from J; bases unmatched to any gene: 10. The V gene's germline CDR1 is MDHEN and CDR2 SYDVKM. The CDR3 has 16 residues. CDR3 loop: CASSLGDRGMGTEAFF. The CDR3 coding sequence is TGTGCCAGCAGTTTAGGCGACAGGGGCATGGGAACTGAAGCTTTCTTT.

The rearrangement uses TRBV3-1 (or the pseudogene TRBV3-2) and TRBJ2-5; the D gene is possibly TRBD2 (6 bases). Per the germline V gene, CDR1 is LGHDT and CDR2 is YNNKEL (reference sequence). Trimming pared 0 bases from V and 6 bases from J, leaving 17 bases between. This CDR3 is built from 16 residues. As DNA, the CDR3 is TGTGCCAGCAGCCAAGAATTTGGCGGGGTTATGAAGACCCAGTACTTC. This encodes CASSQEFGGVMKTQYF.

The V call is TRBV18, the J call TRBJ1-4; D is possibly TRBD1 (5 bases). Germline CDR1 is KGHSH and CDR2 is LQKENI. The CDR3 length is 15 residues. The V end lost 6 bases, the J end lost 0 bases, and 11 bases lay between the germline ends. For the CDR3, the DNA is TGTGCCAGCTCCGACAGAGTTGCAACTAATGAAAAACTGTTTTTT. Translation: CASSDRVATNEKLFF.

The CDR3 sequence is CASSSQGYEQYF. Written as DNA, the CDR3 is TGTGCCAGCAGTTCCCAGGGCTACGAGCAGTACTTC. This chain links TRBV6-9 with TRBJ2-7; TRBD1 might be the D (5 bases). CDR1 is MNHGY, CDR2 SVAAGI, per germline. The germline V and J ends were trimmed by 4 bases and 3 bases, with 7 bases remaining between them. The CDR3 has 12 residues.

The chain recombines TRBV7-9 with TRBJ2-1, with 7 bases identical to TRBD2. This CDR3 spans 14 amino acids. CDR1 SEHNR and CDR2 FQNEAQ come from the germline V gene (reference sequence). The V gene end was trimmed by 0 bases and the J gene end by 7 bases; junction bases not matched to a gene: 3. Here the CDR3 DNA reads TGTGCCAGCAGCTTAGCGGGTAGCGGGAATGAGCAGTTCTTC. The encoded protein is CASSLAGSGNEQFF. The entire variable domain, with the rest obtained from reference TRBV7-9 and TRBJ2-1, is as follows: DTGVSQNPRHKITKRGQNVTFRCDPISEHNRLYWYRQTLGQGPEFLTYFQNEAQLEKSRLLSDRFSAERPKGSFSTLEIQRTEQGDSAMYLCASSLAGSGNEQFFGPGTRLTVL.

The rearrangement links TRBV19 to TRBJ2-7; TRBD1 matches at 9 bases. The V gene's germline CDR1 is LNHDA and CDR2 SQIVND (reference sequence). V dropped 4 bases and J dropped 4; count of bases not matched to a gene: 20. The CDR3 has 19 amino acids. CDR3 loop: CASSKARGPGGQGSYEQYF. The CDR3, as DNA: TGTGCCAGTAGTAAAGCCAGAGGCCCCGGGGGACAGGGTTCATACGAGCAGTACTTC.

This chain joins TRBV19 and TRBJ2-7; 10 bases match TRBD1. The germline CDR1 and CDR2 sequences are LNHDA and SQIVND (reference sequence). The junction had 4 bases not matched to a gene; V was cut back by 3 bases and J by 5 bases. This CDR3 is built from 14 residues. In DNA form, the CDR3 reads TGTGCCAGTAGTATGCGGGACAGGGGTGACGAGCAGTACTTC. This codes for CASSMRDRGDEQYF.

This clone was seen a single time. The V gene is TRBV9, the J gene TRBJ1-1; D gene unclear. The CDR3 runs to 15 residues. The ends were cut back, 3 bases at V and 4 bases at J, with 16 bases in the middle. The germline CDR1 and CDR2 sequences are SGDLS and YYNGEE. This CDR3 reads CASSAITGIATEAFF. CDR3 DNA: TGTGCCAGCAGCGCCATAACGGGGATAGCCACTGAAGCTTTCTTT.

The gene calls are TRBV28 and TRBJ2-1, with TRBD2 as a possible D gene (5 bases). CDR1 is MDHEN and CDR2 is SYDVKM in the germline V gene. Deletions cut 5 bases from V and 2 bases from J, with 13 bases between. The length of the CDR3 is 15 residues. The DNA of the CDR3 is TGTGCCAGCAGTCCGGACTCCCGAACCTACAATGAGCAGTTCTTC. This sequence encodes CASSPDSRTYNEQFF.

This chain links TRBV9 with TRBJ2-5; TRBD2 aligns across 7 bases. This CDR3 has 16 amino acids. V gave up 0 bases and J gave up 5 bases; unmatched junction bases: 10. The germline V gene encodes CDR1 SGDLS and CDR2 YYNGEE. CDR3 nucleotides: TGTGCCAGCAGCGTAGATGAGGGCGGGAGTAGGGAGACCCAGTACTTC. It specifies CASSVDEGGSRETQYF.

The chain links TRBV2 to TRBJ1-3; D might be TRBD1 (6 bases). Per germline, CDR1 SNHLY and CDR2 FYNNEI. This CDR3 has 15 residues. Trimming cost V 4 bases and J 1 base, with 11 bases left between them. The CDR3 DNA reads TGTGCCAGCAGTGGAGGGACACCTTCTGGAAACACCATATATTTT. Translated, it gives CASSGGTPSGNTIYF.